Listed here are 8 T cell receptor beta chains from one sample, sequenced in a study of shared clonotypes between healthy human individuals. Some clones are missing from TCRdb's copy, which holds only in-frame ones; the method was immunoSEQ multiplex PCR. The sample has around 1,000,000 clones; 77% are singletons. The sequencing sample was made of memory CD4+ T cells from PBMCs. Described subset: CD45RA-negative fraction. These receptors were collected from a man younger than 30 in good health. Some clones in this sample may be carry-over from other donors' samples.

This rearrangement joins TRBV6-4 to TRBJ2-1, with 7 bases fitting TRBD2. The CDR3 loop spans 15 amino acids. With V trimmed by 4 bases and J by 4 bases, 7 bases remained unmatched. Germline V lookup: CDR1 MRHNA, CDR2 SNTAGT. In nucleotides, the CDR3 is TGTGCCAGCAGTGTTGTGGCGGGAGTTTACAATGAGCAGTTCTTC. Protein product: CASSVVAGVYNEQFF.

V usage is TRBV29-1 and J usage is TRBJ1-2; 10 positions match TRBD1. Per germline, CDR1 SQVTM and CDR2 ANQGSEA. The CDR3 is made up of 14 amino acids. V lost 4 bases and J lost 4; bases outside the gene matches: 6. The CDR3 DNA sequence: TGCAGCGTTGGCCGACAGGGGGCGACCTATGGCTACACCTTC. It codes for CSVGRQGATYGYTF.

CDR3 DNA sequence: TGTGCCAGCAGTGAAGGTCTTTTGACTAGCACAGATACGCAGTATTTT. It codes for CASSEGLLTSTDTQYF. The chain recombines TRBV2 with TRBJ2-3; D is unresolved. The ends were cut back, 1 base at V and 0 bases at J, with 11 bases in the middle. Germline V lookup: CDR1 SNHLY, CDR2 FYNNEI. The CDR3 is 16 amino acids. Looking up the rest from reference TRBV2 and TRBJ2-3 gives the full variable domain: EPEVTQTPSHQVTQMGQEVILRCVPISNHLYFYWYRQILGQKVEFLVSFYNNEISEKSEIFDDQFSVERPDGSNFTLKIRSTKLEDSAMYFCASSEGLLTSTDTQYFGPGTRLTVL.

This chain connects TRBV28 to TRBJ2-7, with 9 positions matching TRBD1. This CDR3 region has 13 residues. Germline CDR1 MDHEN, CDR2 SYDVKM. The junction had 3 bases not matched to a gene; V was cut back by 6 bases and J by 3 bases. The CDR3 spells CASRDRGYYEQYF. For the CDR3, the DNA is TGTGCCAGCAGAGACAGGGGGTACTACGAGCAGTACTTC. Variable domain in full (rest from reference TRBV28 and TRBJ2-7): DVKVTQSSRYLVKRTGEKVFLECVQDMDHENMFWYRQDPGLGLRLIYFSYDVKMKEKGDIPEGYSVSREKKERFSLILESASTNQTSMYLCASRDRGYYEQYFGPGTRLTVT.

CDR3 in DNA: TGTGCCAGCAGTTACGAGGGATCGCGCTCCTACGAGCAGTACTTC. Protein sequence: CASSYEGSRSYEQYF. This chain connects TRBV6-6 to TRBJ2-7; perhaps TRBD2 as D (5 bases). The germline V and J ends were trimmed by 2 bases and 0 bases, with 11 bases remaining between them. This CDR3 has 15 amino acids. Germline V gene lookup returns CDR1 MNHNY and CDR2 SVGAGI (reference sequence).

This clone has more than one count but fewer than ten. CDR3 bases: TGTGCCAGCAGTGAATTAGGTTCTGGGGGTTACCAAGAGACCCAGTACTTC. It specifies CASSELGSGGYQETQYF. The rearrangement uses TRBV25-1 and TRBJ2-5; D may be TRBD1 or TRBD2 (5 bases each). This CDR3 has 17 residues. Trimming removed 1 base from V and 0 bases from J, with 15 bases in between. Germline V gene data show CDR1 as MGHDK and CDR2 as SYGVNS.

The rearrangement links TRBV5-4 to TRBJ2-7; possible D gene TRBD1, 7 bases. The CDR3 is made up of 14 amino acids. V lost 6 bases and J 5 bases, leaving 18 bases between the germline ends. Per the germline V gene, CDR1 is SGHNT and CDR2 is YYREEE (reference sequence). The CDR3: CASNQGGALDEQYF. The CDR3 bases are TGTGCCAGCAACCAGGGGGGTGCCTTGGACGAGCAGTACTTC.

This chain joins TRBV28 and TRBJ2-7; tentative D call: TRBD2 (6 bases). The germline V and J ends were trimmed by 6 bases and 4 bases, with 19 bases remaining between them. The germline CDR1 and CDR2 sequences are MDHEN and SYDVKM. The CDR3 has 15 residues. The CDR3 region has the DNA TGTGCCAGCAGGCCTTTCTTGGGCGGGAATTACGAGCAGTACTTC. As protein: CASRPFLGGNYEQYF.